This record concerns one TCR beta chain sequence. This entry belongs to a study of blood T cell repertoires in COVID-19. The V gene's germline CDR1 is SGHDT and CDR2 YYEEEE. The CDR3 length is 17 residues. J was trimmed by 1 base and V by 4 bases; bases with no gene match: 9. Profiling relied on immunoSEQ multiplex PCR, and the TCRdb table lists in-frame clones only, not all of them. Of roughly 60,000 clones detected, approximately 82% appear once; the ten largest clones hold approximately 5.6%. Source material: peripheral blood. The source is a woman in her sixties with acute or convalescent COVID-19. The chain is built from TRBV5-6 and TRBJ1-1; 11 bases fit TRBD1. DNA for the CDR3: TGTGCCAGCAGCCCGGACAGGGGGCCGAAATCGAACACTGAAGCTTTCTTT. Translation: CASSPDRGPKSNTEAFF.